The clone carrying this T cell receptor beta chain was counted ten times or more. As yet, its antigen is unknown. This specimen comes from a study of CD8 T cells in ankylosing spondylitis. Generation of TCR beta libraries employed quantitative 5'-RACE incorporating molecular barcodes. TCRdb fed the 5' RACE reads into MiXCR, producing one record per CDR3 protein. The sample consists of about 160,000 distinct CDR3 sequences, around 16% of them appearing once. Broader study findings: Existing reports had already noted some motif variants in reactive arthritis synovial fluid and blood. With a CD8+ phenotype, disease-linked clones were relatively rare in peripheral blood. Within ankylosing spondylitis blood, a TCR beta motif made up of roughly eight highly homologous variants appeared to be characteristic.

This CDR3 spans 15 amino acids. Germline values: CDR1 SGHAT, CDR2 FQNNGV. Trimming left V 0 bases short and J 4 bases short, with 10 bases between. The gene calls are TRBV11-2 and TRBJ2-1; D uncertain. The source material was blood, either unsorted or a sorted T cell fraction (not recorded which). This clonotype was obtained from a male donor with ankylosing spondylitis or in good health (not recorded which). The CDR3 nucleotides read TGTGCCAGCAGCTTAGATCTCCTCGAGTACAATGAGCAGTTCTTC. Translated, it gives CASSLDLLEYNEQFF.